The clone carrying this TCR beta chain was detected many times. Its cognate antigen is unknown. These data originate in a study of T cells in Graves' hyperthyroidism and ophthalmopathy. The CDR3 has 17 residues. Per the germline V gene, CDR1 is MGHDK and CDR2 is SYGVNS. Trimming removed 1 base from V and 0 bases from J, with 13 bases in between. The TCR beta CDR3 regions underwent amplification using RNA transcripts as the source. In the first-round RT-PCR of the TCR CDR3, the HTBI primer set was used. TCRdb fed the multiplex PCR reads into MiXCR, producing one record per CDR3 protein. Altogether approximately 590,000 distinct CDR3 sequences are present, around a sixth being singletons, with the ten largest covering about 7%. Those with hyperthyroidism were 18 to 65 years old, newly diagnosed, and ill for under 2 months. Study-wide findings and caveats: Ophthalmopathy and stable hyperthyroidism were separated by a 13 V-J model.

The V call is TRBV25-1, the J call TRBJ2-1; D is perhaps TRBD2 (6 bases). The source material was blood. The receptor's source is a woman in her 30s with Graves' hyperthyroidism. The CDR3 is CASSEWDFRGSYNEQFF. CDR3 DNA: TGTGCCAGCAGTGAATGGGACTTCCGAGGCTCCTACAATGAGCAGTTCTTC.